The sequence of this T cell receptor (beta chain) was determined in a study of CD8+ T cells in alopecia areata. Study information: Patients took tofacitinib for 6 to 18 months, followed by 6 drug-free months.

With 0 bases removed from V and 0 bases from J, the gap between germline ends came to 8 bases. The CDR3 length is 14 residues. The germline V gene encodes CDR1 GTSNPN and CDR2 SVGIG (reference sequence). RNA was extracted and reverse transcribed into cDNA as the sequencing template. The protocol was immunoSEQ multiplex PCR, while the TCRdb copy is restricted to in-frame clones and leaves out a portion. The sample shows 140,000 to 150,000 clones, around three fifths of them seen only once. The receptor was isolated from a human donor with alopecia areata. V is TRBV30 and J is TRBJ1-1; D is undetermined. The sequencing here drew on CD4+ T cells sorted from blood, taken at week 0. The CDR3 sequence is CAWSVTGLNTEAFF. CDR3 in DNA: TGTGCCTGGAGTGTAACTGGGTTGAACACTGAAGCTTTCTTT. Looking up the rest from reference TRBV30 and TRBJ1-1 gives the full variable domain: SQTIHQWPATLVQPVGSPLSLECTVEGTSNPNLYWYRQAAGRGLQLLFYSVGIGQISSEVPQNLSASRPQDRQFILSSKKLLLSDSGFYLCAWSVTGLNTEAFFGQGTRLTVV.